This TCR beta chain was recovered during a study of Ad26.COV2.S vaccination and SARS-CoV-2 variants. Study findings and constraints: Compared with placebo recipients, vaccine recipients had higher spike-specific TCR breadth.

A single count supports this clone. Its antigen is unidentified. The treatment is: roughly 19 received Ad26.COV2.S at low or high dose, single or two shots; roughly five received placebo; per-sample allocation not given. Samples came from day 63 after the first vaccine or placebo injection. Assay used: immunoSEQ multiplex PCR; TCRdb lists only in-frame clones, some missing. The table records some 410,000 clones, roughly 90% of them present only once. This CDR3 contains 13 residues. V was shortened by 1 base and J by 5 bases, with 9 bases between the two germline ends. Looked up from germline, CDR1 is LNHDA and CDR2 is SQIVND (reference sequence).

The V gene is TRBV19, the J gene TRBJ2-7; D not resolved. This sequence was found in a person aged 18-65 years who received the Ad26.COV2.S COVID-19 vaccine or a placebo. The material was peripheral blood, obtained in a trial of Ad26.COV2.S vaccine versus placebo. The CDR3 coding sequence is TGTGCCAGTAGTATAGGAGGAATCAACGAGCAGTACTTC. It yields the protein CASSIGGINEQYF.